These 16 T cell receptor beta chains were sequenced from one sample in a study of cytomegalovirus exposure and HLA in healthy donors. PCR amplification relied on 60 Vbeta primers (plus 13 Jbeta primers). Profiled with immunoSEQ multiplex PCR; TCRdb holds only in-frame clones, not every one. The sample has around 200,000 clones, around 70% seen once. Source material: PBMCs. The receptor source for this set is a male donor in good health and CMV-seronegative.

This clone was seen a few times. The chain recombines TRBV28 with TRBJ1-5, with D uncertain. The V gene's germline CDR1 is MDHEN and CDR2 SYDVKM. This CDR3 contains 14 residues. Trimming removed 1 base from V and 4 bases from J, with 8 bases in between. CDR3 nucleotides: TGTGCCAGCAGTTTATCCGTCTCTAATCAGCCCCAGCATTTT. Translated, it gives CASSLSVSNQPQHF. Using reference TRBV28 and TRBJ1-5 for the parts outside the CDR3, the full variable domain is DVKVTQSSRYLVKRTGEKVFLECVQDMDHENMFWYRQDPGLGLRLIYFSYDVKMKEKGDIPEGYSVSREKKERFSLILESASTNQTSMYLCASSLSVSNQPQHFGDGTRLSIL.

The J gene is TRBJ1-2, the V gene TRBV11-3; D not certain. The CDR3 totals 10 residues. V lost 4 bases, J lost 8 bases, and 5 bases lay in between. CDR1 SGHNT and CDR2 YENEEA come from the germline V gene. The CDR3 region is CASSSLGYTF. CDR3 DNA: TGTGCCAGCAGCTCCCTGGGCTACACCTTC. The full variable domain, in which reference TRBV11-3 and TRBJ1-2 provide the parts outside the CDR3, is EAGVVQSPRYKIIEKKQPVAFWCNPISGHNTLYWYLQNLGQGPELLIRYENEEAVDDSQLPKDRFSAERLKGVDSTLKIQPAELGDSAVYLCASSSLGYTFGSGTRLTVV.

The chain combines TRBV6-6 with TRBJ2-1; D not certain. CDR3 length equals 16 residues. In germline, CDR1 is MNHNY, CDR2 SVGAGI (reference sequence). Trimming took off 0 bases at V and 3 bases at J, with 12 bases between the two ends. In DNA form, the CDR3 reads TGTGCCAGCAGTTACTCGAGTAGTCCCCTCTACAATGAGCAGTTCTTC. Its translation: CASSYSSSPLYNEQFF.

The chain links TRBV7-9 to TRBJ2-3; 8 nucleotides align to TRBD2. CDR3 length: 15 amino acids. The ends lost 8 bases at V and 2 bases at J; junction bases unmatched: 9. Germline CDR1 is SEHNR and CDR2 is FQNEAQ (reference sequence). The CDR3, as DNA: TGTGCCAGCGGGTTCACTAGCGGACTCACAGATACGCAGTATTTT. This sequence encodes CASGFTSGLTDTQYF. Using reference TRBV7-9 and TRBJ2-3 for the parts outside the CDR3, the full variable domain is DTGVSQNPRHKITKRGQNVTFRCDPISEHNRLYWYRQTLGQGPEFLTYFQNEAQLEKSRLLSDRFSAERPKGSFSTLEIQRTEQGDSAMYLCASGFTSGLTDTQYFGPGTRLTVL.

This clone was seen more than once but under ten times. The rearrangement uses TRBV28 and TRBJ1-2; the match to TRBD1 covers 7 bases. V lost 6 bases, J lost 8 bases, and 3 bases stayed unmatched. Germline assignment: CDR1 MDHEN and CDR2 SYDVKM. CDR3 length equals 11 residues. The CDR3 is CASRTGRGYTF. DNA of the CDR3: TGTGCCAGCAGGACAGGGCGAGGCTACACCTTC.

The chain employs TRBV7-3 and TRBJ1-1; D remains unclear. The CDR3 consists of 13 residues. Trimming left V 5 bases short and J 11 bases short, with 18 bases between. From germline, CDR1 is SGHTA and CDR2 FQGTGA. The CDR3 DNA reads TGTGCCAGCAGCCCTTCGAGTGGAGGAATGGCTTTCTTT. This encodes CASSPSSGGMAFF.

This rearrangement joins TRBV19 to TRBJ1-2; 12 bases are a match to TRBD1. The CDR3 is 15 amino acids. Per germline, CDR1 LNHDA and CDR2 SQIVND (reference sequence). Unmatched junction bases numbered 5, after V lost 3 bases and J lost 6 bases. CDR3 region: CASSIGTGGANGYTF. The CDR3 bases are TGTGCCAGTAGTATCGGGACAGGGGGCGCAAATGGCTACACCTTC.

The DNA of the CDR3 is TGTGCCAGCAGCTTAGATAAGGGGAATGGGATTTCGAACACTGAAGCTTTCTTT. Residues: CASSLDKGNGISNTEAFF. The chain has TRBV11-2 and TRBJ1-1, with D possibly matching TRBD1 (5 bases). Trimming took off 0 bases at V and 1 base at J, with 18 bases between the two ends. CDR3 size: 18 residues. The germline CDR1 and CDR2 sequences are SGHAT and FQNNGV. Full variable domain (remainder filled in from reference TRBV11-2 and TRBJ1-1): EAGVAQSPRYKIIEKRQSVAFWCNPISGHATLYWYQQILGQGPKLLIQFQNNGVVDDSQLPKDRFSAERLKGVDSTLKIQPAKLEDSAVYLCASSLDKGNGISNTEAFFGQGTRLTVV.

J is TRBJ2-2 and V is TRBV7-3, with unresolved D. V was clipped by 5 bases and J by 6 bases, with 13 bases between them. Germline CDR1 is SGHTA and CDR2 is FQGTGA. The CDR3 is 14 residues long. In nucleotides, the CDR3 is TGTGCCAGCAGCCCAAGACAAGGTTCCGGGGAGCTGTTTTTT. It specifies CASSPRQGSGELFF.

This sequence joins TRBV30 and TRBJ1-2, with TRBD1 matching over 8 bases. The CDR3 spans 18 residues. CDR1 GTSNPN and CDR2 SVGIG come from the germline V gene (reference sequence). V lost 0 bases to trimming and J lost 8 bases; unmatched junction nucleotides: 20. The CDR3 sequence is CAWSVGPAQGAHPWGYTF. The CDR3 DNA follows: TGTGCCTGGAGTGTAGGCCCTGCTCAGGGGGCGCATCCATGGGGCTACACCTTC.

The gene calls are TRBV11-2 and TRBJ2-3, with a possible D match to TRBD2 (7 bases). This CDR3 is 17 amino acids long. Germline lookup yields CDR1 SGHAT and CDR2 FQNNGV. Trimming cost V 1 base and J 6 bases, with 20 bases left between them. The DNA of the CDR3 is TGTGCCAGCAGCTTAGTTCTGAGGGGGGGCGGCGAGGATACGCAGTATTTT. This gives the protein CASSLVLRGGGEDTQYF.

The chain recombines TRBV7-9 with TRBJ2-1; no clear D gene. Per germline, CDR1 SEHNR and CDR2 FQNEAQ (reference sequence). V was cut by 5 bases and J by 1 base, with 3 bases left in between. The CDR3 has 12 residues. CDR3 sequence: CASSPSYNEQFF. The CDR3 DNA reads as TGTGCCAGCAGCCCATCCTACAATGAGCAGTTCTTC.

This clone showed up just a few times. The J gene is TRBJ1-5, the V gene TRBV30; D is uncertain. The CDR3 spans 12 residues. Germline V CDR1 and CDR2: GTSNPN, SVGIG (reference sequence). V gave up 0 bases and J gave up 11 bases, with 11 bases separating them. CDR3 protein: CAWSVAGFAQHF. CDR3 nucleotides: TGTGCCTGGAGTGTAGCCGGTTTCGCCCAGCATTTT.

Comment on this clone: Other DNA sequences in this specimen translate into the identical CDR3. The chain combines TRBV30 with TRBJ1-5; weak D call: TRBD1 (5 bases). V lost 0 bases and J lost 6, with 9 bases in between. Germline values: CDR1 GTSNPN, CDR2 SVGIG (reference sequence). The CDR3 totals 13 residues. The CDR3 bases are TGTGCCTGGAGTGTAGGCGGGGGTCAGCCCCAGCATTTT. The encoded protein is CAWSVGGGQPQHF.

CDR3 DNA sequence: TGTGCCTGGAGTCCGGGGGGGGGTGATCAGCCCCAGCATTTT. Protein product: CAWSPGGGDQPQHF. The chain links TRBV30 to TRBJ1-5, with D perhaps matching TRBD1 (5 bases). The CDR3 loop spans 14 amino acids. The germline V gene encodes CDR1 GTSNPN and CDR2 SVGIG (reference sequence). Trimming pared 2 bases from V and 5 bases from J, leaving 13 bases between.

The rearrangement links TRBV2 to TRBJ1-6, with TRBD1 matching 7 bases. The V gene's germline CDR1 is SNHLY and CDR2 FYNNEI. The J segment lost 10 bases and the V segment lost 8 bases, leaving 11 bases of the junction unmatched. The CDR3 length is 14 residues. The CDR3 spells CASVGQRGGSPLHF. As DNA, the CDR3 is TGTGCCAGCGTGGGACAGAGGGGCGGGTCACCCCTCCACTTT.